This T cell receptor beta chain was documented in a study of T cells in localized non-small cell lung cancer. Repertoires were generated with immunoSEQ multiplex PCR, while TCRdb's copy carries only in-frame clones and drops some. The data hold approximately 81,000 clones, with 88% observed a single time. In its sample, this clone was seen a few times. Its antigen remains unidentified. Trimming shortened V by 1 base and J by 6 bases, and 11 bases separated the two germline ends. This CDR3 spans 14 amino acids. Study results and caveats: In adjacent lung, a median roughly 62 of the top 100 tumor clones were found. Longer overall survival was associated with a higher density of T cells in the blood. Analysis by sequencing included only one tumor region, so heterogeneity remains possible. There was higher T cell clonality in uninvolved adjacent lung than in tumor, and it was highest there.

The source was peripheral blood, collected before any cancer treatment. The source of this sequence is a woman between 40 and 69 years old with stage I squamous cell lung carcinoma. The gene calls are TRBV5-3 and TRBJ1-5; D possibly corresponds to TRBD1 (6 bases). TRBV5-3 is an ORF, with its function uncertain. Here the CDR3 DNA reads TGTGCCAGAAGCTTGCAGGGGCGAGGTCAGCCCCAGCATTTT. This gives the protein CARSLQGRGQPQHF.